These 17 T cell receptor beta chains originate from one sample sequenced in a study of siplizumab effects on memory and regulatory T cells. The repertoire was sequenced with immunoSEQ multiplex PCR; TCRdb's copy has only in-frame clones and lacks some. The table lists about 120,000 clones, about 93% of them singletons, with over 0.15% in the top ten. Sequenced material: non-Treg CD4+ T cells sorted from blood. These receptors were taken from a human donor in good health.

This chain links TRBV18 with TRBJ2-7; TRBD2 aligns across 7 bases. Trimming took 6 bases from V and 2 from J; bases not matched to a gene: 10. Germline assignment: CDR1 KGHSH and CDR2 LQKENI. This CDR3 comprises 15 residues. The CDR3 DNA follows: TGTGCCAGCTCCCCTGACCGCGGGGGACCCTACGAGCAGTACTTC. This codes for CASSPDRGGPYEQYF.

The V call is TRBV7-6, the J call TRBJ2-2; no definite D call. The V end lost 1 base, the J end lost 7 bases, and 10 bases lay between the germline ends. Germline V gene lookup returns CDR1 SGHVS and CDR2 FNYEAQ. CDR3 length: 14 amino acids. The CDR3 is CASSLGGRFGELFF. CDR3 DNA sequence: TGTGCCAGCAGCTTAGGCGGACGGTTCGGGGAGCTGTTTTTT. The full variable domain, its missing parts supplied by reference TRBV7-6 and TRBJ2-2, is GAGVSQSPRYKVTKRGQDVALRCDPISGHVSLYWYRQALGQGPEFLTYFNYEAQQDKSGLPNDRFSAERPEGSISTLTIQRTEQRDSAMYRCASSLGGRFGELFFGEGSRLTVL.

The rearrangement links TRBV5-1 to TRBJ1-2; 7 bases agree with TRBD1. The CDR3 spans 12 residues. V was clipped by 3 bases and J by 8 bases; unmatched bases: 4. Germline CDR1 SGHRS, CDR2 YFSETQ. The CDR3 spells CASSSATGGYTF. The CDR3 coding sequence is TGCGCCAGCAGCTCCGCGACAGGGGGCTACACCTTC.

The chain joins TRBV7-3 to TRBJ2-7, with D maybe TRBD2 (6 bases). The CDR3 runs 15 residues. V dropped 2 bases and J dropped 2 bases, with 13 bases sitting between them. The germline CDR1 and CDR2 sequences are SGHTA and FQGTGA. This chain's CDR3 is CASSLQAGDTYEQYF. The CDR3 DNA reads TGTGCCAGCAGCTTACAAGCGGGCGATACCTACGAGCAGTACTTC.

The gene calls are TRBV15 and TRBJ1-1; D is unresolved. The germline V and J ends were trimmed by 1 base and 10 bases, with 7 bases remaining between them. CDR1 is LNHNV, CDR2 YYDKDF, per germline (reference sequence). This CDR3 spans 11 amino acids. The CDR3 nucleotides are TGTGCCACCAGCAGAGCAAGAATAGCTTTCTTT. This sequence encodes CATSRARIAFF.

As DNA, the CDR3 is TGTGCCAGCAGCTCCGGAGGGGGTAACACAGATACGCAGTATTTT. Translation: CASSSGGGNTDTQYF. V gene TRBV5-4 combines with J gene TRBJ2-3; D may match TRBD1 or TRBD2 (6 bases each). CDR1 and CDR2 (germline): SGHNT, YYREEE (reference sequence). The CDR3 extends over 15 amino acids. V lost 3 bases, J lost 2 bases, and 13 bases lay in between. Full variable domain (rest looked up from reference TRBV5-4 and TRBJ2-3): ETGVTQSPTHLIKTRGQQVTLRCSSQSGHNTVSWYQQALGQGPQFIFQYYREEENGRGNFPPRFSGLQFPNYSSELNVNALELDDSALYLCASSSGGGNTDTQYFGPGTRLTVL.

This chain links TRBV30 with TRBJ1-1; a possible D gene is TRBD1 (5 bases). The CDR3 runs to 14 residues. V lost 2 bases, J lost 4 bases, and 14 bases lay in between. Germline lookup yields CDR1 GTSNPN and CDR2 SVGIG (reference sequence). The CDR3: CAWSRIRGCTEAFF. CDR3 nucleotide sequence: TGTGCCTGGAGTCGGATTAGGGGATGCACTGAAGCTTTCTTT.

CDR3 in amino acids: CASSDRDRGKEQYF. The CDR3 nucleotides are TGTGCCAGCAGTGACCGGGACAGGGGGAAGGAGCAGTACTTC. The V and J genes are TRBV6-5 and TRBJ2-7; 11 bases fit TRBD1. The length of the CDR3 is 14 residues. The V and J ends lost 5 bases and 7 bases, in that order; junction bases with no gene match: 7. The germline CDR1 and CDR2 sequences are MNHEY and SVGAGI.

This clone appeared once. This chain joins TRBV7-3 and TRBJ1-6, with D possibly matching TRBD1 (5 bases). Germline CDR1 SGHTA, CDR2 FQGTGA. The CDR3 consists of 15 residues. Trimming took off 2 bases at V and 8 bases at J, with 13 bases between the two ends. DNA for the CDR3: TGTGCCAGCAGCTTAGGGGGGTTTTTTGATTCACCCCTCCACTTT. Its protein product is CASSLGGFFDSPLHF.

This chain uses TRBV18 with TRBJ1-2; 7 bases are shared with TRBD1. Germline assignment: CDR1 KGHSH and CDR2 LQKENI. Unmatched junction bases numbered 15, after V lost 3 bases and J lost 8 bases. The length of the CDR3 is 16 residues. The CDR3 spells CASSPVPRQGEEGYTF. The DNA for the CDR3 is TGTGCCAGCTCACCCGTCCCCCGACAGGGAGAGGAAGGCTACACCTTC. Together with reference TRBV18 and TRBJ1-2, the CDR3 gives the full variable domain: NAGVMQNPRHLVRRRGQEARLRCSPMKGHSHVYWYRQLPEEGLKFMVYLQKENIIDESGMPKERFSAEFPKEGPSILRIQQVVRGDSAAYFCASSPVPRQGEEGYTFGSGTRLTVV.

The chain is built from TRBV10-3 and TRBJ1-1, with 7 bases lining up with TRBD1. The J segment lost 1 base and the V segment lost 6 bases, leaving 5 bases of the junction unmatched. This CDR3 contains 14 residues. From germline, CDR1 is ENHRY and CDR2 SYGVKD. The CDR3 sequence: CAIRGQETNTEAFF. CDR3 bases: TGTGCCATCAGAGGACAGGAGACGAACACTGAAGCTTTCTTT.

The chain has TRBV21-1 and TRBJ2-7; the DNA was not used to check the table's D call, TRBD1. TRBV21-1 is deemed a pseudogene. This CDR3 has 17 residues. The CDR3 coding sequence is TGTGCCAGCAGCAATGACAGGACAGGGAAATTGAGGCACGAGCAGTACTTC. Translating gives CASSNDRTGKLRHEQYF.

The J gene is TRBJ1-2, the V gene TRBV6-5; no clear D gene. The CDR3 totals 15 residues. CDR1 and CDR2 (germline): MNHEY, SVGAGI. V lost 6 bases and J lost 0, with 14 bases in between. The CDR3 loop is CASSFGRTANYGYTF. The CDR3 DNA sequence: TGTGCCAGCAGCTTCGGACGGACGGCTAACTATGGCTACACCTTC.

The chain carries TRBV2 and TRBJ2-2, with D perhaps matching TRBD1 (6 bases). V lost 6 bases and J 8 bases, leaving 16 bases between the germline ends. From germline, CDR1 is SNHLY and CDR2 FYNNEI. This CDR3 has 14 residues. CDR3 amino acids: CASRRTGLGGELFF. In nucleotides, the CDR3 is TGTGCCAGCAGGCGCACAGGGTTGGGGGGGGAGCTGTTTTTT. Based on the CDR3 plus reference TRBV2 and TRBJ2-2, the full variable domain is EPEVTQTPSHQVTQMGQEVILRCVPISNHLYFYWYRQILGQKVEFLVSFYNNEISEKSEIFDDQFSVERPDGSNFTLKIRSTKLEDSAMYFCASRRTGLGGELFFGEGSRLTVL.

This chain joins TRBV7-2 and TRBJ2-3, with D uncertain. Trimming pared 1 base from V and 0 bases from J, leaving 8 bases between. Germline CDR1 is SGHTA and CDR2 is FQGNSA. This CDR3 region has 15 residues. CDR3 in amino acids: CASSLVGLSTDTQYF. The CDR3 nucleotides read TGTGCCAGCAGCTTAGTGGGGTTAAGCACAGATACGCAGTATTTT.

The chain joins TRBV18 to TRBJ2-1; D is undetermined. V lost 3 bases, J lost 6 bases, and 9 bases lay in between. CDR3 size: 13 residues. The V gene's germline CDR1 is KGHSH and CDR2 LQKENI. CDR3 nucleotide sequence: TGTGCCAGCTCACCCTCGGTGTTCAATGAGCAGTTCTTC. Translating gives CASSPSVFNEQFF.

The CDR3 protein is CASSERQYYGYTF. The CDR3 nucleotides are TGTGCCAGCAGTGAACGGCAGTACTATGGCTACACCTTC. The chain links TRBV6-1 to TRBJ1-2; D is undetermined. V was cut by 2 bases and J by 3 bases, with 7 bases left in between. The CDR3 is 13 residues long. Germline CDR1 and CDR2: MNHNS and SASEGT.